This T cell receptor (beta chain) was observed in a study of long-term antiretroviral therapy in people with HIV. Regarding the study as a whole: Data on ART adherence, viral resistance or therapy changes were unavailable. Across all time points, the repertoire was dominated by clones that expanded before ART. Versus controls, repertoires in people with HIV had narrower CDR3 length ranges.

Comment on this clone: Its antigen is still unknown.

Running of the v3.0 immunoSEQ assay took place at survey level. Sequenced by immunoSEQ multiplex PCR; TCRdb stores in-frame clones only, minus some. This table has around 21,000 clones, about 86% appearing once. V was trimmed by 3 bases and J by 11 bases, leaving 8 bases between them. Looked up from germline, CDR1 is DFQATT and CDR2 is SNEGSKA (reference sequence). This CDR3 region has 10 residues. The sequencing used unsorted PBMCs, collected 0.1 years before starting antiretroviral therapy. The clonotype originates from a man aged 35-49 years with HIV. The chain has TRBV20-1 and TRBJ2-1; D call uncertain. The CDR3 coding sequence is TGCAGTGCTAGCTACCTACAGCAGTTCTTC. The encoded protein is CSASYLQQFF.